This TCR beta chain was identified during a study of T cells in localized non-small cell lung cancer. The study, taken as a whole, reports: Across samples, adjacent lung featured a median roughly 50 of the top 100 tumor clones. Sequencing covered just one tumor region, so heterogeneity cannot be ruled out. An association was observed between higher blood T cell density and longer overall survival. There was higher T cell clonality in uninvolved adjacent lung than in tumor, and it was highest there.

Measured with immunoSEQ multiplex PCR; TCRdb has only the in-frame clones, and not every one. The table shows roughly 23,000 clones, with roughly 91% occurring only once. The CDR3 is 14 residues long. CDR1 MNHEY and CDR2 SVGAGI come from the germline V gene. The V end lost 2 bases, the J end lost 4 bases, and 11 bases lay between the germline ends. Worth noting for this clone: Antigen specificity is unknown.

The receptor's source is a male donor at least 60 years old with stage I lung adenocarcinoma. This specimen was peripheral blood, taken before any cancer treatment. The rearrangement links TRBV6-5 to TRBJ1-2; D possibly corresponds to TRBD1 (5 bases). CDR3 residues: CASSYGSGLYGYTF. CDR3 sequence (DNA): TGTGCCAGCAGTTACGGGTCAGGGCTCTATGGCTACACCTTC.